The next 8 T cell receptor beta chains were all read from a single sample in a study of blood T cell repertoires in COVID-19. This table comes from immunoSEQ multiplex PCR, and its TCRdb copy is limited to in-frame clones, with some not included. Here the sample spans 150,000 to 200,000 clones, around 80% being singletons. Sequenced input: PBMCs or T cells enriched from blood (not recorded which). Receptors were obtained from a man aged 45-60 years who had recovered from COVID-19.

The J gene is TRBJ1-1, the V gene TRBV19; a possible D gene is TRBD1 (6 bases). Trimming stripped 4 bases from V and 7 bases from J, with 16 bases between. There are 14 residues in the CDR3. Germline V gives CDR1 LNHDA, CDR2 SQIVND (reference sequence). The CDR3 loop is CASSTSQQGVEAFF. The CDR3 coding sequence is TGTGCCAGTAGTACCTCACAACAGGGCGTTGAAGCTTTCTTT. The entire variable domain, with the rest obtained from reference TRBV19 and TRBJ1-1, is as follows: DGGITQSPKYLFRKEGQNVTLSCEQNLNHDAMYWYRQDPGQGLRLIYYSQIVNDFQKGDIAEGYSVSREKKESFPLTVTSAQKNPTAFYLCASSTSQQGVEAFFGQGTRLTVV.

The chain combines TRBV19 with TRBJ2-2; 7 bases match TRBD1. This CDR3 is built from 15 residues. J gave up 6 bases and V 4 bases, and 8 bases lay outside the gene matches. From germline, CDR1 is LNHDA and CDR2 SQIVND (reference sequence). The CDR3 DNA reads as TGTGCCAGTAGTAGTGACAGGGTCCAAGCCGGGGAGCTGTTTTTT. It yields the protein CASSSDRVQAGELFF. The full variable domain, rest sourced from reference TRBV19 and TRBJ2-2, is DGGITQSPKYLFRKEGQNVTLSCEQNLNHDAMYWYRQDPGQGLRLIYYSQIVNDFQKGDIAEGYSVSREKKESFPLTVTSAQKNPTAFYLCASSSDRVQAGELFFGEGSRLTVL.

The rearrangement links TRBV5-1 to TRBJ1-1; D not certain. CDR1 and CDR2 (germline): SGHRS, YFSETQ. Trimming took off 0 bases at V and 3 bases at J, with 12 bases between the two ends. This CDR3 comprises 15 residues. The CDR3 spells CASSLGRKEDTEAFF. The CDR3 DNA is TGCGCCAGCAGCTTGGGGAGGAAGGAGGACACTGAAGCTTTCTTT.

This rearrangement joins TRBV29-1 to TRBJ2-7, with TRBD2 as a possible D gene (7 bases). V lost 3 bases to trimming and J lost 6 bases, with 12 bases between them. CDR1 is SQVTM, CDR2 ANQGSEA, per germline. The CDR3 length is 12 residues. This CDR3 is CSVDGGGFEQYF. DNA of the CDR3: TGCAGCGTTGACGGCGGGGGCTTCGAGCAGTACTTC.

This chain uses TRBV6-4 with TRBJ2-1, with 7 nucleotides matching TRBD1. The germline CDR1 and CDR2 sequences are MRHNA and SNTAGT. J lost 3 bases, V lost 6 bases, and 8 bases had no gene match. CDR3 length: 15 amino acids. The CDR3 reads CASSRQGPDYNEQFF. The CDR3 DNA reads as TGTGCCAGCAGCCGACAGGGCCCGGACTACAATGAGCAGTTCTTC.

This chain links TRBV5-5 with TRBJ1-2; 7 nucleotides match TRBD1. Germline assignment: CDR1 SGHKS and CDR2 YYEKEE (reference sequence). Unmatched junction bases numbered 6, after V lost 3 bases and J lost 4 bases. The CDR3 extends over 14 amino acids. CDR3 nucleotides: TGTGCCAGCAGCTCTTCAGGGGACAGCTATGGCTACACCTTC. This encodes CASSSSGDSYGYTF.

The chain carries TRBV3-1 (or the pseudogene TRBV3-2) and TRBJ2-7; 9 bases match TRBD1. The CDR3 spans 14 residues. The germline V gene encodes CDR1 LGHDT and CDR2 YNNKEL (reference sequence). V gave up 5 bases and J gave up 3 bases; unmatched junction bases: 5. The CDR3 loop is CASSNRDRDYEQYF. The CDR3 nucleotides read TGTGCCAGCAGCAACCGGGACAGGGACTACGAGCAGTACTTC.

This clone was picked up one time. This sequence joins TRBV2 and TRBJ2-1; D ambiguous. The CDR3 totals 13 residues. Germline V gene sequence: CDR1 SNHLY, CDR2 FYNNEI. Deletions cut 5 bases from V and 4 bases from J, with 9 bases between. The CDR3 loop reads CASSIDTYNEQFF. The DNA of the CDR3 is TGTGCCAGCAGTATTGATACTTACAATGAGCAGTTCTTC.